Listed below are T cell receptor beta chains from one sample, sequenced in a study of STAT5B mutations in CD4+ large granular lymphocyte leukemia. This table comes from immunoSEQ multiplex PCR, and its TCRdb copy is limited to in-frame clones, with some not included. This table has 30,000 or so clones, more than 60% appearing once. Material: CD4+ T cells from blood buffy coats. The receptors derive from a human donor in good health. Each CDR3 is given without its conserved first and last residue. Part of the rows lack a size; the others show once, few, many or a class for expanded clones.

v_gene: TRBV11-2
abundance: .
CDR3aa: ASSLRGISS

v_gene: TRBV6-1
abundance: few
CDR3aa: ASNTGHYEQY

v_gene: TRBV4-2
abundance: .
CDR3aa: ASSSALAGGRQF

v_gene: TRBV10-3
abundance: .
CDR3aa: ATPLVTGANVLT

v_gene: TRBV4-2
abundance: few
CDR3aa: ASSQDRLETNTQY

v_gene: TRBV11-3
abundance: .
CDR3aa: ASSLVGWFGIDTGELF

v_gene: TRBV19
abundance: .
CDR3aa: ASRGNRNQPQH

v_gene: TRBV25-1
abundance: .
CDR3aa: ASSDPGTRGYNEQF

v_gene: TRBV9
abundance: .
CDR3aa: ASSVTVSYNEQF

v_gene: TRBV19
abundance: few
CDR3aa: ASSTVRAHSYEQY

v_gene: TRBV9
abundance: .
CDR3aa: ASSSKETQY

v_gene: TRBV9
abundance: .
CDR3aa: ASSVTGQRAGGYT

v_gene: TRBV9
abundance: .
CDR3aa: ASSVSQGAGELF

v_gene: TRBV27
abundance: .
CDR3aa: ASSFQVPGLAGGSYEQY

v_gene: TRBV6-6
abundance: .
CDR3aa: ATQIAGGTEAF

v_gene: TRBV19
abundance: .
CDR3aa: ASSRSTQETQY

v_gene: TRBV11-3
abundance: .
CDR3aa: ASSFGQLYEQY

v_gene: TRBV7-8
abundance: .
CDR3aa: ASSLGVSGYNEQF

v_gene: TRBV9
abundance: once
CDR3aa: ASSALAGGGEQY

v_gene: TRBV5-4
abundance: .
CDR3aa: ASSLPSGGPAYEQY

v_gene: TRBV25-1
abundance: .
CDR3aa: ASTADRGGTDTQY

v_gene: TRBV10-1
abundance: .
CDR3aa: ASASGPYEQY

v_gene: TRBV9
abundance: .
CDR3aa: ASSVAVYNSPLH

v_gene: TRBV27
abundance: .
CDR3aa: ASNPGIGGSTDTQY

v_gene: TRBV5-1
abundance: .
CDR3aa: ASSLGRQISGNTIY

v_gene: TRBV7-2
abundance: .
CDR3aa: ASSFFGFQETQY

v_gene: TRBV19
abundance: .
CDR3aa: ASTKQGGRNIQY

v_gene: TRBV10-2
abundance: .
CDR3aa: ASRGDSSNQPQH

v_gene: TRBV7-8
abundance: .
CDR3aa: ASSLEYGGANQPQH

v_gene: TRBV27
abundance: .
CDR3aa: ASRRTSGAYEQY

v_gene: TRBV19
abundance: .
CDR3aa: ASSMNTGAGNTIY

v_gene: TRBV19
abundance: .
CDR3aa: ASSLKSGELF

v_gene: TRBV10-3
abundance: .
CDR3aa: AIRRLAGTTDTQY

v_gene: TRBV2
abundance: .
CDR3aa: ASSEFSGPYEQY

v_gene: TRBV10-1
abundance: .
CDR3aa: ASSDTGFQLGTEAF

v_gene: TRBV29-1
abundance: .
CDR3aa: SSLGLGRTDTQY

v_gene: TRBV5-1
abundance: .
CDR3aa: ASSFGTGGEKLF

v_gene: TRBV4-1
abundance: few
CDR3aa: ASSQDRANTGELF

v_gene: TRBV27
abundance: once
CDR3aa: ASRPNGPRDSQETQY

v_gene: TRBV5-1
abundance: .
CDR3aa: ASSPSGGNYEQY

v_gene: TRBV23-1
abundance: .
CDR3aa: ASSQRTSGEETQY

v_gene: TRBV27
abundance: .
CDR3aa: ASSSRPGDEQF

v_gene: TRBV4-1
abundance: .
CDR3aa: ASSLIATNEKLF

v_gene: TRBV7-9
abundance: .
CDR3aa: ASSSVGGIGYNEQF

v_gene: TRBV5-1
abundance: .
CDR3aa: ASSLGAGKNTEAF